This is a list of T cell receptor beta chains from one sample in a study of shared clonotypes between healthy human individuals. TCRdb's copy holds only in-frame clones and misses some; the assay was immunoSEQ multiplex PCR. This table has around 2.3 million clones, under 97% appearing once. What was sequenced was naive CD4+ T cells sorted from blood. The receptor set was obtained from a man in his late teens or twenties in good health. Both conserved end residues are part of each CDR3. D genes are given only for firm matches. Not all rows give a size; the values are once, few, many and, for expanded clones, a class.

abundance	d_gene	v_gene	j_gene	CDR3aa	CDR3nt
once	-	TRBV7-2	TRBJ1-4	CASSRDGTDEKLFF	TGTGCCAGCAGCCGGGACGGAACCGATGAAAAACTGTTTTTT
-	TRBD1	TRBV19	TRBJ2-7	CASSVHGTGASSYEQYF	TGTGCCAGTAGTGTCCACGGGACAGGAGCCTCCTCCTACGAGCAGTACTTC
-	TRBD2	TRBV6-1	TRBJ2-7	CASSALAGGAYEQYF	TGTGCCAGCAGTGCTCTAGCGGGGGGGGCCTACGAGCAGTACTTC
-	TRBD1	TRBV18	TRBJ2-6	CASSPVGTGLSSGANVLTF	TGTGCCAGCTCACCTGTCGGGACAGGGTTAAGCTCTGGGGCCAACGTCCTGACTTTC
-	-	TRBV4-1	TRBJ1-4	CASSSLIGPTGPMGTNEKLFF	TGCGCCAGCAGCTCCCTTATCGGTCCGACAGGCCCAATGGGGACTAATGAAAAACTGTTTTTT
-	-	TRBV21-1	TRBJ1-5	CASKSRTGVNQPQHF	TGTGCCAGCAAAAGTCGGACAGGGGTCAATCAGCCCCAGCATTTT
-	-	TRBV18	TRBJ1-3	CASSPQGISGNTIYF	TGTGCCAGCTCACCACAGGGGATCTCTGGAAACACCATATATTTT
few	-	TRBV6-5	TRBJ1-2	CASSPLRGGYTF	TGTGCCAGCAGTCCCCTGAGGGGAGGCTACACCTTC
-	-	TRBV7-9	TRBJ2-7	CASSLTDYEQYF	TGTGCCAGCAGCTTGACAGATTACGAGCAGTACTTC
-	TRBD2	TRBV11-3	TRBJ2-1	CASSHSGGNEQFF	TGTGCCAGCAGCCATAGCGGGGGAAATGAGCAGTTCTTC
-	-	TRBV5-1	TRBJ2-7	CASSLEGVVYEQYF	TGCGCCAGCAGCTTAGAGGGGGTAGTCTACGAGCAGTACTTC
-	-	TRBV6-1	TRBJ1-5	CASSEVGRGPNQPQHF	TGTGCCAGCAGTGAAGTTGGCAGGGGCCCCAATCAGCCCCAGCATTTT
-	-	TRBV21-1	TRBJ1-2	CARRRIQYGYTF	TGTGCCAGGCGCCGGATCCAGTATGGCTACACCTTC
-	TRBD2	TRBV28	TRBJ2-2	CASSFPGRAGELFF	TGTGCCAGCAGTTTCCCAGGGAGGGCCGGGGAGCTGTTTTTT
once	-	TRBV5-1	TRBJ2-3	CASSLGSSASTDTQYF	TGCGCCAGCAGCTTGGGAAGTAGCGCAAGCACAGATACGCAGTATTTT
-	TRBD2	TRBV19	TRBJ2-4	CASSIERGIAKNIQYF	TGTGCCAGTAGTATAGAGCGGGGGATAGCCAAAAACATTCAGTACTTC
once	-	TRBV5-1	TRBJ2-1	CASSPTGFSYNEQFF	TGCGCCAGCAGCCCTACAGGGTTTTCCTACAATGAGCAGTTCTTC
-	-	TRBV7-8	TRBJ1-3	CASRTAGTGNTIYF	TGTGCCAGCAGGACCGCAGGGACCGGAAACACCATATATTTT
few	-	TRBV18	TRBJ1-5	CASSPINQPQHF	TGTGCCAGCTCACCAATTAATCAGCCCCAGCATTTT
-	-	TRBV7-9	TRBJ2-7	CASSLLGGEQYF	TGTGCCAGCAGCTTATTGGGGGGCGAGCAGTACTTC
-	-	TRBV2	TRBJ2-3	CAVRDNADTQYF	TGTGCCGTACGGGACAACGCAGATACGCAGTATTTT
-	-	TRBV7-9	TRBJ2-2	CASSWPGELFF	TGTGCCAGCAGCTGGCCCGGGGAGCTGTTTTTT
-	TRBD2	TRBV6-5	TRBJ2-7	CASSYSGGGSYEQYF	TGTGCCAGCAGTTACTCGGGGGGGGGCTCCTACGAGCAGTACTTC
-	-	TRBV27	TRBJ1-4	CASSSAGREKLFF	TGTGCCAGCAGCTCCGCAGGGAGGGAAAAACTGTTTTTT
-	-	TRBV28	TRBJ2-7	CASSFRGEGPHYEQYF	TGTGCCAGCAGTTTTAGAGGGGAAGGGCCGCACTACGAGCAGTACTTC
-	TRBD1	TRBV19	TRBJ2-1	CASRLIRTGNNEQFF	TGTGCCAGTAGGTTGATCCGGACAGGGAACAATGAGCAGTTCTTC
-	TRBD2	TRBV7-2	TRBJ2-5	CASSLTSSQETQYF	TGTGCCAGCAGCTTGACTAGCAGTCAAGAGACCCAGTACTTC
-	TRBD1	TRBV7-2	TRBJ2-4	CASSLRAISGQGNIQYF	TGTGCCAGCAGCTTACGGGCCATAAGCGGACAGGGTAACATTCAGTACTTC